Given below is one TCR beta chain in context. Its target is not known. The data were taken from a study of monozygotic twins with inflammatory bowel disease. A template switching step added UMIs, each with a 6-nucleotide sample barcode. TCRdb re-called the 5' RACE reads, yielding one record per CDR3 amino acid sequence without DNA. The sample's table shows 400,000 to 500,000 distinct CDR3 sequences. Study-wide results and caveats: Healthy co-twins, by inverse Simpson, had higher TCRbeta diversity than their siblings with IBD. Lower sharing of clonotypes with other individuals was seen in IBD patients than in healthy twins. This was most marked in patients showing signs of disease activity.

The CDR3 consists of 17 residues. Looked up from germline, CDR1 is LGHNA and CDR2 is YSLEER. Blood samples of about 2.5 ml were drawn from every donor. The sample consisted of blood. V is TRBV4-3 and J is TRBJ2-1; lacking DNA, the TRBD2 call made by TCRdb goes unchecked. This TCR came from a human donor with ulcerative colitis or Crohn's disease, or a healthy co-twin of an affected twin (not recorded which). CDR3 region: CASSQSGLAEQYNEQFF.